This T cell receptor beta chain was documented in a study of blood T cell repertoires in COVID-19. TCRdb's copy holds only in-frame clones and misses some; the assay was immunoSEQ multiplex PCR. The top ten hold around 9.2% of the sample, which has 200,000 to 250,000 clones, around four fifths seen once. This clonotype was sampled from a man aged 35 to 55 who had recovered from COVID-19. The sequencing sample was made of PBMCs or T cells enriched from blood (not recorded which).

The CDR3, as DNA: TGCAGCGTTGAAGCCCGGGGGTCGTTTGGCGGGCAGTACTTC. This codes for CSVEARGSFGGQYF. The V call is TRBV29-1, the J call TRBJ2-7; tentatively, D is TRBD2 (6 bases). The CDR3 is 14 amino acids. Germline loops: CDR1 SQVTM, CDR2 ANQGSEA. V was pared by 1 base and J by 9 bases, with 19 bases between.